A selection of T cell receptor beta chains follows, all from one sample in a study of identical twins. Each CDR3 protein gets one entry after TCRdb re-called the 5' RACE reads with MiXCR. The sample holds 1.5 million to 2 million distinct CDR3 sequences, less than 35% seen once. Sequencing input: cord blood. The receptors were sampled from a newborn girl in good health. Each CDR3 is given with its conserved first and last residue. Fields, in order: V gene, J gene, clone size, D gene, CDR3 protein, CDR3 DNA. D genes are given only for firm matches. The listing skips clone size in some rows; elsewhere it reads once, few, many or a size class.

TRBV7-9	TRBJ2-3	once	.	CAGSLAQGGPDTQYF	TGTGCCGGCAGCTTAGCGCAGGGGGGGCCAGATACGCAGTATTTT
TRBV15	TRBJ2-7	.	TRBD2	CATSRTAGAGDYEQYF	TGTGCCACCAGCAGGACCGCGGGCGCGGGAGACTACGAGCAGTACTTC
TRBV29-1	TRBJ2-7	.	TRBD1	CSVDGQGSSYEQYF	TGCAGCGTTGACGGACAGGGGAGCTCCTACGAGCAGTACTTC
TRBV12-3/TRBV12-4	TRBJ1-1	few	.	CASSFEYREAFF	TGTGCCAGCAGTTTCGAGTACAGAGAAGCTTTCTTT
TRBV9	TRBJ2-7	.	.	CASSPHTWGPYEQYF	TGTGCCAGCAGCCCCCATACGTGGGGGCCCTACGAGCAGTACTTC
TRBV11-2	TRBJ1-6	few	.	CASSQPGTSNSPLHF	TGTGCCAGCAGCCAACCCGGGACATCAAATTCACCCCTCCACTTT
TRBV28	TRBJ2-3	.	.	CASSLTRGGWYF	TGTGCCAGCAGTTTAACCAGGGGAGGATGGTATTTT
TRBV27	TRBJ2-5	few	.	CASSWAYQETQYF	TGTGCCAGCAGTTGGGCGTACCAAGAGACCCAGTACTTC
TRBV19	TRBJ2-3	few	TRBD2	CASSRSGRPTDTQYF	TGTGCCAGTAGTCGGAGCGGGAGGCCCACAGATACGCAGTATTTT
TRBV20-1	TRBJ2-3	.	.	CSAEGNTDTQYF	TGCAGTGCCGAAGGCAACACAGATACGCAGTATTTT
TRBV27	TRBJ2-4	many	.	CASSSGRLAKNIQYF	TGCGCCAGCAGCTCGGGACGGCTAGCCAAAAACATTCAGTACTTC
TRBV7-6	TRBJ2-3	few	.	CASSLGEFDTQYF	TGTGCCAGCAGCTTAGGGGAATTCGATACGCAGTATTTT
TRBV7-9	TRBJ1-4	few	TRBD1	CASSPGQGGREKLFF	TGTGCCAGCAGCCCCGGACAGGGAGGAAGAGAAAAACTGTTTTTT
TRBV18	TRBJ2-5	.	.	CASSPLPLINEQYF	TGTGCCAGCTCACCCCTTCCCCTAATCAATGAGCAGTACTTC
TRBV28	TRBJ2-7	.	.	CASGGTVNEQYF	TGTGCCAGCGGGGGGACGGTCAACGAGCAGTACTTC
TRBV11-2	TRBJ2-7	many	.	CASSSILGPSYEQYF	TGTGCCAGCAGCTCCATTTTGGGGCCCTCCTACGAGCAGTACTTC
TRBV5-1	TRBJ2-7	.	TRBD1	CASSLPPGQSYEQYF	TGCGCCAGCAGCCTCCCCCCGGGACAGTCCTACGAGCAGTACTTC
TRBV28	TRBJ2-4	.	.	CASMGLAKNIQYF	TGTGCCAGCATGGGCTTAGCCAAAAACATTCAGTACTTC
TRBV28	TRBJ1-2	few	.	CASSLGERGGYYGYTF	TGTGCCAGCAGTTTAGGGGAGCGGGGCGGCTACTATGGCTACACCTTC
TRBV28	TRBJ2-4	.	.	CASGSEIAKNIQYF	TGTGCCAGCGGTAGTGAGATAGCCAAAAACATTCAGTACTTC
TRBV7-9	TRBJ2-5	.	TRBD2	CASSFTSGELQETQYF	TGTGCCAGCAGCTTCACTAGCGGGGAACTACAAGAGACCCAGTACTTC
TRBV24-1	TRBJ2-7	.	TRBD2	CTTSVSGSASYNEQYF	TGTACCACCAGTGTTAGCGGGAGCGCCTCCTACAATGAGCAGTACTTC
TRBV20-1	TRBJ2-1	few	TRBD2	CSARAGLAYNEQFF	TGCAGTGCTAGAGCGGGACTAGCGTACAATGAGCAGTTCTTC
TRBV20-1	TRBJ2-3	.	.	CSASIDRPTQYF	TGCAGTGCTAGTATAGATCGACCTACGCAGTATTTT
TRBV24-1	TRBJ2-7	.	.	CATSVAGANNEQYF	TGTGCCACCAGTGTAGCAGGGGCGAACAATGAGCAGTACTTC
TRBV29-1	TRBJ1-5	.	.	CSVADGCSNQPQHF	TGCAGCGTTGCGGACGGGTGTAGCAATCAGCCCCAGCATTTT
TRBV20-1	TRBJ2-3	.	TRBD2	CSATAGTSGSRDTQYF	TGCAGTGCCACCGCGGGGACTAGCGGGAGCAGGGATACGCAGTATTTT